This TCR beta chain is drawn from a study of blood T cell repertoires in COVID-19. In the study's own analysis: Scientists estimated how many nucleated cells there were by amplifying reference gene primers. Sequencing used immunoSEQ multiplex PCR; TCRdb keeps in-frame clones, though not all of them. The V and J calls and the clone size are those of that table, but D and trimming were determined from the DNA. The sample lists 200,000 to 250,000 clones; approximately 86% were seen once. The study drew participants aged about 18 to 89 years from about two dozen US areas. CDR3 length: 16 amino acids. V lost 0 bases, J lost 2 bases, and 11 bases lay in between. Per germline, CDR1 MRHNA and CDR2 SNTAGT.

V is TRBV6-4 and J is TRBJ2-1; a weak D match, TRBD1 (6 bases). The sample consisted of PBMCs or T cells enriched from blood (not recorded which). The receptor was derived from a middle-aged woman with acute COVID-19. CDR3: CASSDSYRATYNEQFF. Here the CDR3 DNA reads TGTGCCAGCAGTGACTCGTACAGGGCGACCTACAATGAGCAGTTCTTC.